The rows below give T cell receptor beta chains drawn from one sample of a study of cytomegalovirus exposure and HLA in healthy donors. TCRdb keeps only in-frame clones here, not all; method: immunoSEQ multiplex PCR. Among some 84,000 clones listed, roughly 88% were seen once. The material sequenced was PBMCs. The receptors originated from a man aged 25 to 40 in good health and CMV-seronegative. Both conserved end residues are trimmed from each CDR3. The D gene is left open where the match is weak. Expanded clones are given a class, and other clones once, few, many or no size at all.

v_call	clone_size	j_call	d_call	cdr3_aa
TRBV10-3	.	TRBJ2-5	.	AISLERGGETQY
TRBV5-1	.	TRBJ1-1	.	ASSLVSGHPAGTEAF
TRBV30	.	TRBJ1-1	.	AYEGDATEAF
TRBV6-1	.	TRBJ2-3	TRBD1	ASSGDRDWRRGTDTQY
TRBV20-1	.	TRBJ1-1	.	SALIREAF
TRBV10-1	.	TRBJ2-7	.	ASSEASRGGYEQY
TRBV25-1	.	TRBJ2-1	TRBD2	ASSGPLAAYNEQF
TRBV28	.	TRBJ1-4	.	ASSSPGQRGEKLF
TRBV11-3	.	TRBJ2-1	TRBD2	ASSLGASGRVFNEQF
TRBV6-5	once	TRBJ2-3	.	ASSYSGASTDTQY
TRBV27	.	TRBJ1-2	TRBD1	ASSLSVGTGSNYGYT
TRBV6-4	.	TRBJ2-1	.	ASSDEEGIEQF
TRBV5-1	.	TRBJ2-2	TRBD2	ASSWEGLKNTGELF
TRBV19	few	TRBJ1-1	.	ASSIPGRIPEAF
TRBV2	.	TRBJ1-5	TRBD1	ASVQDQGGNQPQH
TRBV7-2	.	TRBJ1-1	.	ASSLDAIGVAEAF
TRBV5-1	once	TRBJ2-3	.	ASSGGSLTVTDTQY
TRBV28	.	TRBJ1-5	.	ASSLYAGYSNQPQH
TRBV11-2	once	TRBJ2-5	.	ASTNQPGVKTQY
TRBV14	.	TRBJ2-1	TRBD2	ASSHGTSGGISYNEQF
TRBV11-2	.	TRBJ2-1	TRBD2	ASSFELANEQF
TRBV28	.	TRBJ1-2	TRBD1	ASSSFTGGGRGYT
TRBV19	.	TRBJ2-1	.	ASTNFQDNEQF
TRBV9	.	TRBJ1-1	.	ASSLRVDTEAF
TRBV11-3	.	TRBJ1-1	TRBD1	ASSLDRDSEAF
TRBV5-4	.	TRBJ2-5	TRBD2	ASSFVTSGETQY
TRBV19	.	TRBJ2-7	.	ASRGGPVYEQY
TRBV2	once	TRBJ2-1	TRBD2	ASSDRRGGSGEQF
TRBV7-2	.	TRBJ2-1	.	ASSFQGSNEQF
TRBV19	.	TRBJ2-2	.	ASMYFNTGELF
TRBV6-4	.	TRBJ2-3	TRBD2	ASSSLAGSTDTQY
TRBV14	.	TRBJ2-5	.	ASSQRGLETQY
TRBV5-4	.	TRBJ1-4	.	ASSLALGGNEKLF
TRBV5-4	.	TRBJ2-6	.	ASSLFKEISSGANVLT
TRBV18	.	TRBJ2-2	TRBD1	ASSPMRQGASHGELF
TRBV14	once	TRBJ1-6	.	ASSPHDSRNNSPLH
TRBV6-6	.	TRBJ2-7	.	ASSSGQSYEQY
TRBV10-2	few	TRBJ1-5	TRBD1	ASRGQENLPQH
TRBV18	.	TRBJ2-6	.	ASSAQVGTGSGANVLT
TRBV18	.	TRBJ2-1	TRBD2	ASSPGGGAYNEQF
TRBV7-8	.	TRBJ2-7	.	ASSLVFPGEQY
TRBV11-3	.	TRBJ2-1	TRBD1	ASSLGRQGARTYNEQF
TRBV15	.	TRBJ1-5	.	ATSRAGGAQPQH
TRBV11-2	.	TRBJ2-7	TRBD2	ASRRYLAGGPYEQY
TRBV11-2	once	TRBJ2-3	TRBD1	ASSSTPGQTFTDTQY
TRBV5-5	once	TRBJ1-1	.	ASSHNKMNTEAF
TRBV19	.	TRBJ1-2	TRBD1	ALKTGGQGVTNYGYT